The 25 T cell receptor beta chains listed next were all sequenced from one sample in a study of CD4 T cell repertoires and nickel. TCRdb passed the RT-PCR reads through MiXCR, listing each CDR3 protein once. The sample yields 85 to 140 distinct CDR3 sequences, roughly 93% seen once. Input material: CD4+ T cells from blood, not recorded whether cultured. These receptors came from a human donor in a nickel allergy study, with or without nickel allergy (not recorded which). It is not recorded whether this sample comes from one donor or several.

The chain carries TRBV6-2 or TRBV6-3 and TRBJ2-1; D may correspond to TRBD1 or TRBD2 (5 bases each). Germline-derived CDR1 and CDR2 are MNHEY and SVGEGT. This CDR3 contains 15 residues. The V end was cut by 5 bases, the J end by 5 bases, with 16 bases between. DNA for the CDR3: TGTGCCAGCAGTGCCGGGACGCGAAGCAACAATGAGCAGTTCTTC. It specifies CASSAGTRSNNEQFF.

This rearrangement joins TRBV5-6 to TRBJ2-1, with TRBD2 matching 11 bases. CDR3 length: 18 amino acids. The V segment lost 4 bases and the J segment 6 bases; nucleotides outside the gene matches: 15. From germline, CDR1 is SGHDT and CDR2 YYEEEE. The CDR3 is CASSRHRTTSGGINEQFF. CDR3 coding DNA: TGTGCCAGCAGCCGTCATCGCACTACTAGCGGGGGAATCAATGAGCAGTTCTTC. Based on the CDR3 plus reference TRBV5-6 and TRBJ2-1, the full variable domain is DAGVTQSPTHLIKTRGQQVTLRCSPKSGHDTVSWYQQALGQGPQFIFQYYEEEERQRGNFPDRFSGHQFPNYSSELNVNALLLGDSALYLCASSRHRTTSGGINEQFFGPGTRLTVL.

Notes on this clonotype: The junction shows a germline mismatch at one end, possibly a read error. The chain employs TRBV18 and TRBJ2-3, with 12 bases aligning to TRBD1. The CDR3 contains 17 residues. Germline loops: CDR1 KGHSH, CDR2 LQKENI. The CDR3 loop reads CASSTPLGQGAADTQYF. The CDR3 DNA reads TGTGCCAGCTCAACACCCCTGGGACAGGGGGCGGCAGATACGCAGTATTTT.

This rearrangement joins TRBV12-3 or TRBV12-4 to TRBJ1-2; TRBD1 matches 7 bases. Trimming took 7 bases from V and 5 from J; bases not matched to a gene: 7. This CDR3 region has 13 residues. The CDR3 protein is CASTHGDRYGYTF. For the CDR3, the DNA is TGTGCCAGCACTCACGGGGACAGATATGGCTACACCTTC.

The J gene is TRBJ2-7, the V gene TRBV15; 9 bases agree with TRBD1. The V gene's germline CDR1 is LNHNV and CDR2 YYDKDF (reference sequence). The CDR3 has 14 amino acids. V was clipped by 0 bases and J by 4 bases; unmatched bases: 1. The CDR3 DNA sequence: TGTGCCACCAGCAGAGAAGGGACAGGGTACGAGCAGTACTTC. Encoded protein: CATSREGTGYEQYF.

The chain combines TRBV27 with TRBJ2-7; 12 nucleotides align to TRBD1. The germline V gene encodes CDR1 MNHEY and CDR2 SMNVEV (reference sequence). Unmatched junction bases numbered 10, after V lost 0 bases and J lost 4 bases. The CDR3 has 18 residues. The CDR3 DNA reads TGTGCCAGCAGTTTATCGGGCCCCGGGACAGGGGGCAGGTACGAGCAGTACTTC. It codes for CASSLSGPGTGGRYEQYF.

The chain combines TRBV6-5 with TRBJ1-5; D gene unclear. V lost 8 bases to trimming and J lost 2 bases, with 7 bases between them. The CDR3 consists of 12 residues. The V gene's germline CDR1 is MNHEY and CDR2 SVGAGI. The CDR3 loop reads CASRQGNQPQHF. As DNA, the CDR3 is TGTGCCAGCCGACAAGGCAATCAGCCCCAGCATTTT.

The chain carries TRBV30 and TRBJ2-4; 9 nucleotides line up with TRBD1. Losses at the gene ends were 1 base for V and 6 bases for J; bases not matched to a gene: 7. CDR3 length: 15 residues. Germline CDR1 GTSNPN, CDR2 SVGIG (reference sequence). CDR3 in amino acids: CAWSATGGTGNIQYF. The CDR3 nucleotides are TGTGCCTGGAGTGCGACAGGGGGGACTGGAAACATTCAGTACTTC.

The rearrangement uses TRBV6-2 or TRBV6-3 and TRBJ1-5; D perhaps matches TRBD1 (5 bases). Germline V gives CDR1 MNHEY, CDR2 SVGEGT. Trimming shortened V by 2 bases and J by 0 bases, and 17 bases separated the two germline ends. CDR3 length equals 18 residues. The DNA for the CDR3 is TGTGCCAGCAGTTACCGGGGGACCGGCCCCGCTAGCAATCAGCCCCAGCATTTT. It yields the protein CASSYRGTGPASNQPQHF.

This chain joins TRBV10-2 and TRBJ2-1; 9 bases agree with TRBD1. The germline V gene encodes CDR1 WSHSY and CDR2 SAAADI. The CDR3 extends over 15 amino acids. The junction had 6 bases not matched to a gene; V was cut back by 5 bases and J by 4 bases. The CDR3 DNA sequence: TGCGCCAGCAGTCCGGACAGGGGACCTTACAATGAGCAGTTCTTC. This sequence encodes CASSPDRGPYNEQFF.

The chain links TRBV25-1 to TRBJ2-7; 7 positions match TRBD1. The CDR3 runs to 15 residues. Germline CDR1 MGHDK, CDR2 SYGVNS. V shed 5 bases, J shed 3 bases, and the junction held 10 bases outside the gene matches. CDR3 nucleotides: TGTGCCAGCAGTTCCCGACAGGGTAGGAACTACGAGCAGTACTTC. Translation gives CASSSRQGRNYEQYF.

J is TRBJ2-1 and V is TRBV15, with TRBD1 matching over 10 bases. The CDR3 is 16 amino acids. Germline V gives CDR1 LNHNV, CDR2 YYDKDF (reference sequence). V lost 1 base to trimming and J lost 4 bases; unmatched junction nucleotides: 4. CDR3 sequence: CATSRGRGQGYNEQFF. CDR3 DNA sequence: TGTGCCACCAGCAGAGGTAGGGGACAGGGGTACAATGAGCAGTTCTTC.

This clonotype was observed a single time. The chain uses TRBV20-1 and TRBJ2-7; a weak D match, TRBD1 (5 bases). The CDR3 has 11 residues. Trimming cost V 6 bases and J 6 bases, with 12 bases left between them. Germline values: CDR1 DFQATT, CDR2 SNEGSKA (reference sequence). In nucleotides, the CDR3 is TGCAGTGCCGCACTACAGGCCGAGCAGTACTTC. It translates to CSAALQAEQYF.

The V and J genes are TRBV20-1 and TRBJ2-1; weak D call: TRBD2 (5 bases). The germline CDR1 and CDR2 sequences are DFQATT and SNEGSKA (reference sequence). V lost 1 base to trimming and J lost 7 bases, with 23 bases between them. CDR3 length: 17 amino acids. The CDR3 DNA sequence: TGCAGTGCTAGAGCCGCCCCTGGAGCCGATCGGAGGAATGAGCAGTTCTTC. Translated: CSARAAPGADRRNEQFF.

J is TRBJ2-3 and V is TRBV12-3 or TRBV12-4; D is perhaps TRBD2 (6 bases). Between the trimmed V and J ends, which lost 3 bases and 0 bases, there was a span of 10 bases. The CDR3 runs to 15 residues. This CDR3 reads CASSFPGTSTDTQYF. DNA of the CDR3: TGTGCCAGCAGTTTCCCTGGGACTAGCACAGATACGCAGTATTTT.

The CDR3 DNA sequence: TGTGCCAGCAGCTCTGACATATACACTGAAGCTTTCTTT. Encoded protein: CASSSDIYTEAFF. The chain uses TRBV7-6 and TRBJ1-1; D remains ambiguous. V lost 4 bases and J 3 bases, leaving 9 bases between the germline ends. This CDR3 spans 13 amino acids. Germline V lookup: CDR1 SGHVS, CDR2 FNYEAQ.

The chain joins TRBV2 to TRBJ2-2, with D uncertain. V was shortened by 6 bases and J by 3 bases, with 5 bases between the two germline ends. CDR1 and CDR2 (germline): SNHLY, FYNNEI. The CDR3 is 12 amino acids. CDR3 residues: CASRGDTGELFF. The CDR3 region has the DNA TGTGCCAGCAGGGGTGACACCGGGGAGCTGTTTTTT.

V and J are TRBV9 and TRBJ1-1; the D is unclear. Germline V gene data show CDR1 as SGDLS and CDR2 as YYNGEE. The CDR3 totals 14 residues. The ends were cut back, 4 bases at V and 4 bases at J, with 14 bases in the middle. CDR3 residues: CASSPPRQVTEAFF. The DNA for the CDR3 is TGTGCCAGCAGCCCCCCTAGGCAGGTCACTGAAGCTTTCTTT.

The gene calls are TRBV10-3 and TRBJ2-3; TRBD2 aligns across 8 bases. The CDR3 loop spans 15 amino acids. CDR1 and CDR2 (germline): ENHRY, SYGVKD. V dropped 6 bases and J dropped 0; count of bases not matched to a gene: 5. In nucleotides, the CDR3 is TGTGCCATCAGGTCAAGCGGGGGTAGCACAGATACGCAGTATTTT. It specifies CAIRSSGGSTDTQYF.

The CDR3, as DNA: TGTGCCAGCCGGGTGGGGAACACTGAAGCTTTCTTT. Translated, it gives CASRVGNTEAFF. The chain recombines TRBV6-5 with TRBJ1-1; no clear D. Germline lookup yields CDR1 MNHEY and CDR2 SVGAGI. Trimming shortened V by 8 bases and J by 1 base, and 8 bases separated the two germline ends. CDR3 length equals 12 residues.

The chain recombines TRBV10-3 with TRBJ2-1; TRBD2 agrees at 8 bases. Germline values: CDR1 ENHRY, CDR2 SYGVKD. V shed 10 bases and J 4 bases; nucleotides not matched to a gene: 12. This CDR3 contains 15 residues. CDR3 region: CATLLYRGGYNEQFF. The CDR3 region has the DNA TGTGCCACCCTACTCTACCGGGGGGGATACAATGAGCAGTTCTTC.

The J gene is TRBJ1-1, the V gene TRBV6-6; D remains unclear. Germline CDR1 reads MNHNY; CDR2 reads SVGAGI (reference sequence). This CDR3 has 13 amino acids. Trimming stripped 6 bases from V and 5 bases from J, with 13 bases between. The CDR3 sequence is CASSEGYKTEAFF. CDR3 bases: TGTGCCAGCAGCGAGGGATATAAGACTGAAGCTTTCTTT.

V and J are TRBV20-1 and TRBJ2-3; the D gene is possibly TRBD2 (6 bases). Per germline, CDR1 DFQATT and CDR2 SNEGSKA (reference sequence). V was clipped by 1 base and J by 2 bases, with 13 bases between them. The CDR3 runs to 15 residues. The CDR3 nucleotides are TGCAGTGCTAGAGGCGGGGTAGCGGCCACAGATACGCAGTATTTT. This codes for CSARGGVAATDTQYF.

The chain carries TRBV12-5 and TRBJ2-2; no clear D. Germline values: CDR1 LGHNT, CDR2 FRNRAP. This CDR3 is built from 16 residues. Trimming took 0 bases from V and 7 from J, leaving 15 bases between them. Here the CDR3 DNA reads TGTGCTAGTGGTTTGGTACTAAGTAACTTTGTCGGGGAGCTGTTTTTT. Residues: CASGLVLSNFVGELFF.

CDR3 nucleotides: TGTGCCATCAGTGAGTCGGTGGGGGCCTCAGGGGAGACCCAGTACTTC. It codes for CAISESVGASGETQYF. The rearrangement links TRBV10-3 to TRBJ2-5, with a possible D match to TRBD1 (6 bases). Germline V lookup: CDR1 ENHRY, CDR2 SYGVKD. This CDR3 spans 16 amino acids. V was shortened by 0 bases and J by 5 bases, with 16 bases between the two germline ends.